Described below is a single T cell receptor beta chain sequence and its context. Its target antigen remains unknown. Possible read error: a much larger clone is one base away. Full-length TCR variable regions were amplified by 5' RACE PCR using constant-region reverse primers, and then by semi-nested PCR using Nested Universal Primer A. Using the ReliaPrep RNA Cell Miniprep System, total RNA was extracted, and the SMARTer RACE 5'/3' Kit was then used to reverse transcribe the RNA into 5'RACE-ready cDNA. An Illumina MiSeq was used to sequence the full-length TCR alpha and beta libraries, which had been barcoded with multiplex adaptors. The source study handled its data this way. For each of nine subset-tissue groups, sequencing data from the five patients were combined, and the groups were compared by unsupervised clustering of TCR gene usage. The Morisita-Horn index was used to calculate repertoire similarity, with shared sequences weighted according to their contribution to each repertoire. TCRdb redid the processing of the public reads, applying fastp at Q25 and MiXCR, and retained in-frame beta chains. Identical CDR3 proteins give one entry, which carries the most common genes and DNA. These V and J calls originate from TCRdb's pipeline instead of the authors' own analysis. For this sample the table gives about 54,000 distinct CDR3 sequences, of which approximately 17% were detected only once. Around 2.3% of the sample is in the top ten clones.

Naive CD4+ T cells were purified with the Miltenyi Naive CD4+ T Cell Isolation kit, with Tregs depleted using CD25 microbeads. Tregs, naive and memory CD4+ T cells from tumor, blood and ipsilateral draining lymph nodes of about 5 breast cancer patients underwent full-length TCR alpha and beta sequencing. Mononuclear cells from lymph nodes or less than 65 ml of peripheral blood were isolated by Ficoll density gradient centrifugation. A purity exceeding 90% was confirmed by FACS for the sorted cell populations. This record belongs to a study (dated by TCRdb to the mid-2010s). For the wider study: Whether tumor-infiltrating Tregs in breast cancer are recruited from blood Tregs or converted in situ from other CD4+ T cell subsets was tested. Overall study outcomes, separate from this receptor: Tumor memory CD4+ T cell TCR gene usage clustered with blood and lymph node memory CD4+ cells and lymph node naive CD4+ cells. Tumor-infiltrating Treg TCR alpha and beta sequences overlapped most with tumor naive CD4+ T cells, then with blood naive CD4+ T cells. The larger-cohort validation was restricted to a single TCR beta V-J rearrangement rather than whole repertoires.

Inclusive of the bounding cysteine and phenylalanine, the CDR3 is 15 residues long. Of all the DNA, just the CDR3 is kept, 45 bases in frame from base 1. CDR1 and CDR2 were assigned from the germline V gene as SGHRS and YFSETQ. The clonotype was recovered from a female donor with breast cancer. The sequence joins TRBV5-1 to TRBJ2-5; no D segment can be confidently identified. Sequenced input: naive CD4+ T cells sorted from blood. The cell subset or site label of this sample denotes: naive CD4+ T cells, CD4+CD45RA+CD25-. The CDR3 region: CASSLTDNYQETQCF. The DNA is TGCGCCAGCAGCTTGACTGACAACTACCAAGAGACCCAGTGCTTC. Extended through the reference TRBV5-1 and TRBJ2-5 proteins, this CDR3 yields the full variable domain: KAGVTQTPRYLIKTRGQQVTLSCSPISGHRSVSWYQQTPGQGLQFLFEYFSETQRNKGNFPGRFSGRQFSNSRSEMNVSTLELGDSALYLCASSLTDNYQETQCFGPGTRLLVL.